The 27 T cell receptor beta chains given below trace back to one sample, sequenced in a study of shared clonotypes between healthy human individuals. Some clones are missing from TCRdb's copy, which holds only in-frame ones; the method was immunoSEQ multiplex PCR. The data contain 2 million to 3 million clones, over 85% of them singletons. The sample comprised naive CD4+ T cells from PBMCs. Documented subset: CD45RA+ positively selected. The receptors derive from a man aged 18-30 years in good health. Some clones in this sample may be carry-over from other donors' samples.

The rearrangement joins TRBV27 to TRBJ1-2, with 8 nucleotides matching TRBD1. The CDR3 length is 16 residues. J was trimmed by 4 bases and V by 3 bases; bases with no gene match: 10. Per the germline V gene, CDR1 is MNHEY and CDR2 is SMNVEV (reference sequence). In DNA, the CDR3 is TGTGCCAGCAGTTTCGGACAGGGCCGGTTCCCCTATGGCTACACCTTC. This gives the protein CASSFGQGRFPYGYTF.

This clone was seen once. The rearrangement joins TRBV29-1 to TRBJ2-6; D is uncertain. The V end lost 3 bases, the J end lost 0 bases, and 6 bases lay between the germline ends. CDR1 and CDR2 (germline): SQVTM, ANQGSEA. The CDR3 spans 14 residues. The CDR3 DNA reads TGCAGCGTTGAGGAAGGCTCTGGGGCCAACGTCCTGACTTTC. This codes for CSVEEGSGANVLTF. Together with reference TRBV29-1 and TRBJ2-6, the CDR3 gives the full variable domain: SAVISQKPSRDICQRGTSLTIQCQVDSQVTMMFWYRQQPGQSLTLIATANQGSEATYESGFVIDKFPISRPNLTFSTLTVSNMSPEDSSIYLCSVEEGSGANVLTFGAGSRLTVL.

The chain joins TRBV28 to TRBJ2-7, with 8 bases lining up with TRBD1. The length of the CDR3 is 14 residues. Germline CDR1 is MDHEN and CDR2 is SYDVKM. The V gene end was trimmed by 7 bases and the J gene end by 3 bases; junction bases not matched to a gene: 8. In nucleotides, the CDR3 is TGTGCCAGCAACCTTCAGGGGGCGCGCTACGAGCAGTACTTC. Encoded protein: CASNLQGARYEQYF. The full variable domain, rest sourced from reference TRBV28 and TRBJ2-7, is DVKVTQSSRYLVKRTGEKVFLECVQDMDHENMFWYRQDPGLGLRLIYFSYDVKMKEKGDIPEGYSVSREKKERFSLILESASTNQTSMYLCASNLQGARYEQYFGPGTRLTVT.

This chain joins TRBV7-8 and TRBJ1-4; possible D gene TRBD1, 6 bases. Trimming removed 5 bases at V and 7 bases at J, with 20 bases between. Germline V gives CDR1 SGHVS, CDR2 FQNEAQ. This CDR3 region has 16 residues. DNA of the CDR3: TGTGCCAGCAGCACCAGGACAGTTTGGGAGACTGAAAAACTGTTTTTT. Protein product: CASSTRTVWETEKLFF. The entire variable domain, with the rest obtained from reference TRBV7-8 and TRBJ1-4, is as follows: GAGVSQSPRYKVAKRGQDVALRCDPISGHVSLFWYQQALGQGPEFLTYFQNEAQLDKSGLPSDRFFAERPEGSVSTLKIQRTQQEDSAVYLCASSTRTVWETEKLFFGSGTQLSVL.

Written as DNA, the CDR3 is TGTGCCAGCAGCTTAACTTGGAGGAGCACAGATACGCAGTATTTT. Translating gives CASSLTWRSTDTQYF. V is TRBV7-3 and J is TRBJ2-3; the D gene is possibly TRBD2 (5 bases). V gave up 0 bases and J gave up 0 bases, with 7 bases separating them. Germline-derived CDR1 and CDR2 are SGHTA and FQGTGA. The CDR3 is 15 amino acids.

The CDR3 reads CASSLGQGALEQYF. The CDR3 coding sequence is TGTGCCAGCAGCTTAGGGCAGGGGGCCCTCGAGCAGTACTTC. The chain recombines TRBV7-9 with TRBJ2-7, with 8 bases lining up with TRBD1. The CDR3 spans 14 residues. With 1 base clipped from V and 6 bases from J, the junction kept 5 bases outside the gene matches. The germline CDR1 and CDR2 sequences are SEHNR and FQNEAQ (reference sequence). Supplemented by reference TRBV7-9 and TRBJ2-7, the full variable domain reads DTGVSQNPRHKITKRGQNVTFRCDPISEHNRLYWYRQTLGQGPEFLTYFQNEAQLEKSRLLSDRFSAERPKGSFSTLEIQRTEQGDSAMYLCASSLGQGALEQYFGPGTRLTVT.

V is TRBV5-1 and J is TRBJ1-4, with TRBD1 matching over 7 bases. This CDR3 region has 15 residues. After removal of 2 bases from V and 3 bases from J, the junction contained 4 bases not matched to a gene. CDR1 is SGHRS, CDR2 YFSETQ, per germline. The CDR3 loop is CASSLQGLANEKLFF. In DNA, the CDR3 is TGCGCCAGCAGCTTACAGGGGCTTGCTAATGAAAAACTGTTTTTT.

J is TRBJ1-1 and V is TRBV5-6; 9 bases map to TRBD1. V dropped 0 bases and J dropped 0; count of bases not matched to a gene: 0. This CDR3 spans 15 amino acids. The V gene's germline CDR1 is SGHDT and CDR2 YYEEEE. CDR3 loop: CASSLDRGLNTEAFF. As DNA, the CDR3 is TGTGCCAGCAGCTTGGACAGGGGGCTGAACACTGAAGCTTTCTTT. Using reference TRBV5-6 and TRBJ1-1 for the parts outside the CDR3, the full variable domain is DAGVTQSPTHLIKTRGQQVTLRCSPKSGHDTVSWYQQALGQGPQFIFQYYEEEERQRGNFPDRFSGHQFPNYSSELNVNALLLGDSALYLCASSLDRGLNTEAFFGQGTRLTVV.

This clone has just one count. Additional DNA sequences in this sample encode the identical CDR3. This chain connects TRBV5-1 to TRBJ2-7; TRBD1 is a possible D gene (5 bases). The germline V and J ends were trimmed by 3 bases and 2 bases, with 9 bases remaining between them. The length of the CDR3 is 13 residues. Germline assignment: CDR1 SGHRS and CDR2 YFSETQ. Here the CDR3 reads CASSSTAPYEQYF. CDR3 in DNA: TGCGCCAGCAGCTCGACAGCGCCCTACGAGCAGTACTTC.

The chain carries TRBV7-3 and TRBJ2-1, with TRBD2 matching over 10 bases. The CDR3 has 15 residues. The germline CDR1 and CDR2 sequences are SGHTA and FQGTGA. J lost 7 bases, V lost 3 bases, and 6 bases had no gene match. This chain's CDR3 is CASSFDSGRLNEQFF. The CDR3 DNA reads as TGTGCCAGCAGCTTCGATAGCGGGAGGTTGAATGAGCAGTTCTTC.

The CDR3, as DNA: TGTGCCAGCAGCAGACTAGCGGGAGGCTCCTACAATGAGCAGTTCTTC. Translated: CASSRLAGGSYNEQFF. The rearrangement uses TRBV9 and TRBJ2-1; TRBD2 aligns across 13 bases. V lost 4 bases to trimming and J lost 0 bases; unmatched junction nucleotides: 1. The CDR3 has 16 residues. CDR1 is SGDLS and CDR2 is YYNGEE in the germline V gene.

The chain combines TRBV5-1 with TRBJ2-1; 9 bases map to TRBD2. The CDR3 runs to 16 residues. V dropped 4 bases and J dropped 0; count of bases not matched to a gene: 5. Germline V lookup: CDR1 SGHRS, CDR2 YFSETQ. The CDR3 nucleotides are TGCGCCAGCAGCACCTATAGCGGGGGCTCCTACAATGAGCAGTTCTTC. The encoded protein is CASSTYSGGSYNEQFF.

CDR3 sequence (DNA): TGTGCCAGCAGAATAGTAGGAGATGAGCAGTTCTTC. This sequence encodes CASRIVGDEQFF. The chain joins TRBV28 to TRBJ2-1; no clear D. The V gene lost 6 bases and the J gene lost 8 bases, with 11 bases spanning the gap. CDR3 length: 12 amino acids. Germline CDR1 is MDHEN and CDR2 is SYDVKM.

This chain joins TRBV28 and TRBJ2-2; D call uncertain. In germline, CDR1 is MDHEN, CDR2 SYDVKM. The germline V and J ends were trimmed by 6 bases and 4 bases, with 15 bases remaining between them. The CDR3 runs to 15 residues. The CDR3 loop is CASSLYVTPTGELFF. CDR3 DNA: TGTGCCAGCAGCCTCTATGTTACACCCACCGGGGAGCTGTTTTTT.

V is TRBV6-1 and J is TRBJ2-2; no reliable D call. CDR3 length: 13 amino acids. V lost 9 bases to trimming and J lost 3 bases, with 11 bases between them. Germline V gene data show CDR1 as MNHNS and CDR2 as SASEGT. CDR3 sequence reads: CASDGQDTGELFF. The CDR3 coding sequence is TGTGCCAGTGATGGGCAGGACACCGGGGAGCTGTTTTTT.

The V call is TRBV5-1, the J call TRBJ2-4; 8 bases are a match to TRBD2. The CDR3 is 16 residues long. CDR1 and CDR2 from the germline V gene are SGHRS and YFSETQ. The junction had 7 bases not matched to a gene; V was cut back by 0 bases and J by 5 bases. CDR3 in DNA: TGCGCCAGCAGCTTGGCCATGGCTAGCGGGCAAAACATTCAGTACTTC. It codes for CASSLAMASGQNIQYF. Combining the CDR3 with reference TRBV5-1 and TRBJ2-4 gives the whole variable domain KAGVTQTPRYLIKTRGQQVTLSCSPISGHRSVSWYQQTPGQGLQFLFEYFSETQRNKGNFPGRFSGRQFSNSRSEMNVSTLELGDSALYLCASSLAMASGQNIQYFGAGTRLSVL.

The chain employs TRBV30 and TRBJ2-1; D unclear. The germline V gene has CDR1 GTSNPN and CDR2 SVGIG (reference sequence). This CDR3 spans 11 amino acids. The V and J ends lost 4 bases and 3 bases respectively, with 4 bases between them. CDR3 sequence: CAWTFYNEQFF. The CDR3 DNA is TGTGCCTGGACATTCTACAATGAGCAGTTCTTC.

The chain links TRBV5-1 to TRBJ2-5, with a tentative D call TRBD1 (5 bases). V was trimmed by 4 bases and J by 5 bases, leaving 21 bases between them. Germline loops: CDR1 SGHRS, CDR2 YFSETQ. CDR3 size: 16 residues. The CDR3 protein is CASSPPVPGRRETQYF. The CDR3 bases are TGCGCCAGCAGCCCGCCGGTCCCAGGGCGAAGGGAGACCCAGTACTTC.

A remark on this clone: Other DNA variants within this sample encode the same CDR3. The CDR3 DNA sequence: TGTGCCAGCAGCGCCCGCGGGAGCTCCTACAATGAGCAGTTCTTC. Protein product: CASSARGSSYNEQFF. The chain carries TRBV9 and TRBJ2-1, with 7 positions matching TRBD2. The J segment lost 0 bases and the V segment lost 3 bases, leaving 3 bases of the junction unmatched. The germline gives CDR1 SGDLS, CDR2 YYNGEE. CDR3 length equals 15 residues.

The chain joins TRBV19 to TRBJ2-6; 9 nucleotides match TRBD1. Trimming cost V 3 bases and J 4 bases; bases outside gene matches: 7. Germline V lookup: CDR1 LNHDA, CDR2 SQIVND (reference sequence). This CDR3 spans 17 amino acids. The CDR3 DNA reads TGTGCCAGTAGTATTCCCGGGACAGGGTCAGGGGCCAACGTCCTGACTTTC. It yields the protein CASSIPGTGSGANVLTF. Based on the CDR3 plus reference TRBV19 and TRBJ2-6, the full variable domain is DGGITQSPKYLFRKEGQNVTLSCEQNLNHDAMYWYRQDPGQGLRLIYYSQIVNDFQKGDIAEGYSVSREKKESFPLTVTSAQKNPTAFYLCASSIPGTGSGANVLTFGAGSRLTVL.

This clone was seen a handful of times. The rearrangement uses TRBV7-3 and TRBJ2-7; 8 nucleotides align to TRBD2. CDR1 is SGHTA and CDR2 is FQGTGA in the germline V gene. V gave up 4 bases and J gave up 6 bases; unmatched junction bases: 11. The CDR3 length is 15 residues. The CDR3 sequence: CASSSEPGLVAEQYF. In nucleotides, the CDR3 is TGTGCCAGCAGCTCGGAACCGGGACTAGTTGCCGAGCAGTACTTC.

This chain links TRBV10-3 with TRBJ1-1; D is perhaps TRBD1 (6 bases). Germline lookup yields CDR1 ENHRY and CDR2 SYGVKD. V dropped 7 bases and J dropped 3 bases, with 15 bases sitting between them. This CDR3 is built from 14 residues. This chain's CDR3 is CAINAGARDTEAFF. CDR3 nucleotide sequence: TGTGCCATCAATGCAGGGGCTCGGGACACTGAAGCTTTCTTT.

This chain links TRBV11-2 with TRBJ1-2, with 7 nucleotides matching TRBD1. The CDR3 spans 16 residues. V lost 5 bases and J lost 4; bases outside the gene matches: 13. CDR1 and CDR2 from the germline V gene are SGHAT and FQNNGV. The CDR3 DNA sequence: TGTGCCAGCAGCCCAATCGGACAGGAAAAATTCTATGGCTACACCTTC. This sequence encodes CASSPIGQEKFYGYTF.

This chain connects TRBV4-2 to TRBJ2-2, with 9 nucleotides matching TRBD1. Germline CDR1 reads LGHNA; CDR2 reads YNFKEQ. The CDR3 is made up of 17 amino acids. Trimming at V came to 3 bases and at J to 3 bases, leaving 8 bases not matched to a gene. The CDR3 loop is CASSQGGGQGHTGELFF. DNA of the CDR3: TGTGCCAGCAGCCAGGGGGGGGGACAGGGCCACACCGGGGAGCTGTTTTTT.

The chain uses TRBV21-1 and TRBJ2-7; the D call TRBD2 from the table was never checked on the DNA. TRBV21-1 is recorded as a pseudogene. This CDR3 is built from 18 residues. The CDR3 reads CASSSTRVEDNQPYEQYF. CDR3 coding DNA: TGTGCCAGCAGCTCGACGAGGGTGGAGGATAATCAGCCCTACGAGCAGTACTTC.

This clone was picked up a small number of times. This rearrangement joins TRBV7-3 to TRBJ1-2; D might be TRBD1 (6 bases). The V and J ends lost 4 bases and 8 bases respectively, with 14 bases between them. CDR3 length: 13 residues. Per the germline V gene, CDR1 is SGHTA and CDR2 is FQGTGA. CDR3 sequence: CASSSRDQGGYTF. The CDR3 bases are TGTGCCAGCAGCTCTCGGGACCAGGGGGGCTACACCTTC.

The chain carries TRBV15 and TRBJ2-3; D gene uncertain. This CDR3 has 12 amino acids. Germline CDR1 and CDR2: LNHNV and YYDKDF (reference sequence). V was pared by 3 bases and J by 6 bases, with 7 bases between. CDR3 sequence (DNA): TGTGCCACCAGCAGTCCTTGGGATACGCAGTATTTT. Its translation is CATSSPWDTQYF.